This T cell receptor (beta chain) derives from a study of cytomegalovirus exposure and HLA in healthy donors. About the research overall: Around 200 million T cells yielded 100 million to 130 million unique TCR beta sequences, as an earlier analysis found. Points from the study as a whole: Accurate predictions that matched the HLA-A and HLA-B alleles of most subjects were reportedly made from TCR beta sequences. The study recorded about 160 TCR beta chains that were cytomegalovirus-associated.

60 Vbeta and 13 Jbeta primers were used in PCR. Measured with immunoSEQ multiplex PCR; TCRdb has only the in-frame clones, and not every one. The sample lists approximately 130,000 clones; around 75% were seen once. In regard to this clone: Its matching antigen is unknown.

The CDR3 spans 14 residues. Trimming stripped 6 bases from V and 0 bases from J, with 12 bases between. The V gene's germline CDR1 is SNHLY and CDR2 FYNNEI. This TCR came from a man aged 30-40 years in good health and CMV-seronegative. This chain uses TRBV2 with TRBJ2-7; possibly TRBD1 for D (6 bases). Source material: PBMCs. CDR3 coding DNA: TGTGCCAGCAGGAAGCAGGGGAACTCCTACGAGCAGTACTTC. The encoded protein is CASRKQGNSYEQYF.